This TCR beta chain stems from a study of cytomegalovirus exposure and HLA in healthy donors (TCRdb year 2017). Context from the whole study: According to an earlier analysis of 587 of the donors, about 179 million T cells yielded roughly 110 million unique TCR beta sequences and 276 Gb of sequence data. An early release covering just under 650 HLA-typed donors comprised 250 to 350 gigabases of sequencing data and 85 million to 100 million unique TCR sequences. The genetic ancestry cluster associated with self-reported Caucasian donors included around four fifths of the roughly 400 genotyped donors. The aim of the study was to test whether cataloging public T cell receptors could identify signatures of past pathogen exposure. The study profiled the T cell repertoires of 666 subjects by immunosequencing and related them to cytomegalovirus serostatus. Along with the approximately 670-subject first cohort, a separate validation cohort of over a hundred different subjects was used. To predict cytomegalovirus infection status, the study combined high-throughput TCR immunosequencing, statistical association of individual TCRs with disease status, and machine learning. A later analysis re-analyzed previously published TCR beta repertoires from 666 donors and added high-resolution HLA genotyping to study TCR occurrence patterns. Rather than using new phenotypic data, the later analysis identified candidate immune exposures from TCR beta sequences and from how often those sequences occurred across donors. To decide whether each TCR beta V gene segment behaved as functional or pseudogenic, an earlier analysis of over 500 of the donors relied on high-throughput TCR beta sequencing. Donor age, sex, ethnicity and CMV serostatus were collected together with the repertoire data. In a later genetic analysis, genome-wide SNP genotypes for about three fifths of the 666 donors were used, and that subset was treated as a discovery cohort. All discovery cohort repertoires had been generated on a single sequencing platform. Class I and class II HLA loci were covered by the typing at four-digit resolution. Typing coverage differed by locus: A, B, C, DRB1 and DQB1 were typed in about 629-640 donors, DQA1 in 500 to 550, DPA1 in around 580, and DPB1 in 472. Because of strong linkage in the cohort, a handful of DR-DQ haplotypes were treated as single units for association and clustering. Among approximately 370 genotyped donors of the cohort, an average of around 250,000 unique TCR beta nucleotide sequences was sequenced per donor, of which 15% to 20% were non-productive. Summary of the overall study and its limitations: A further reported finding was that TCR beta sequences accurately predicted the HLA-A and HLA-B alleles for most subjects in the first cohort. Because some donors lacked HLA typing at each locus, the association tests relied only on the typed subset. In both the original and validation cohorts, the classifier was reported to diagnose cytomegalovirus status with high specificity and sensitivity. The only immune exposure information available for the cohort was CMV serostatus. According to a later analysis, parvovirus B19, influenza, CMV and Epstein-Barr virus appeared linked to several top co-occurrence clusters. The presence/absence analyses assumed that sequencing depth was roughly uniform across donors, and that assumption may not be true. Seventeen rarely observed V segments, including chromosome 9 orphons, were excluded from the earlier analysis of about 500 of the donors because counts were too low. When HLA alleles, especially DR and DQ, strongly co-occurred, attributing TCR associations to individual alleles was difficult. A total of about 150 TCR beta chains were listed by the study as associated with cytomegalovirus. In an earlier analysis of about 540 of the donors, most TCR beta V segments were observed in productive rearrangements about 90% or about 30% of the time, broadly matching IMGT annotations. According to the authors, the approach could potentially be generalized to other disease states and immunological phenotypes. A cluster of highly shared sequence variants was judged likely to be a technical artifact of the sequencing pipeline. Correlated functional status among segregating V segments might be attributable to linkage disequilibrium, but an unknown experimental factor could not be ruled out. In a later analysis, the rate of TCR association differed among HLA loci, with DRB1 alleles having the most associated TCRs and HLA-C alleles having the fewest. Compared with equally common non-associated chains, HLA-associated TCR beta chains in a later analysis were more clonally expanded and had lower generation probabilities. A later analysis found that most CMV-associated TCR beta chains appeared HLA-restricted, with HLA associations seemingly driven largely by CMV exposure. In this cohort, only TCR beta chains were sequenced, and detectable features were limited by the absence of alpha or paired-chain data. A few of the identified cytomegalovirus-associated TCR beta chains were confirmed in vitro to be specific for cytomegalovirus antigens. While some public TCRs were present in many individuals, most TCR sequences turned up only very rarely across donors. In a later genetic analysis, a missense DCLRE1C variant was associated with V-gene and J-gene trimming of TCR beta chains, and the association was replicated in an independent cohort. Some IMGT-functional V segments, including TRBV6-2 and TRBV6-3, could not be told apart with the 87-base-pair reads, so those segments were excluded. A later genetic analysis reported fewer N-insertions in productive TCRs among donors in an Asian-associated ancestry cluster than the roughly 650-donor mean. At a false discovery rate of 0.05, a later analysis linked 16,951 TCR beta sequences to specific HLA alleles.

Reading from cysteine to phenylalanine, the CDR3 counts 15 amino acids. Only the CDR3 part of the read is kept: 45 bases, read in frame from the first base. CDR1 ENHRY and CDR2 SYGVKD were looked up in the germline V gene. The junction carries 12 bases between V and J, which are trimmed by 4 bases and 0 bases respectively. The library came from the immunoSEQ multiplex PCR assay. For the multiplex PCR, a mixture combining 60 forward primers for TCR Vbeta segments and 13 reverse primers for TCR Jbeta segments was used. A multiplex PCR assay on genomic DNA amplified the CDR3 region of rearranged TCR beta genes. The Illumina HiSeq System was used to sequence the amplified TCR beta libraries as 87-base-pair reads. In the original analysis: A later analysis tallied approximately 87 million unique TCR beta chains across the 666 repertoires, and roughly 11 million of those chains were shared by two or more donors. Raw reads were error-corrected and collapsed into unique sequences by a nearest-neighbor algorithm in which closely related sequences were merged to remove PCR and sequencing errors. Alignment of CDR3 sequences to IMGT reference sequences was used to assign V, D and J gene segments. For a sequence to be retained, a match of at least six nucleotides was required to both a V gene segment and a J gene segment. A rearrangement was called productive if the CDR3 had no stop codons and remained in frame with V and J, and every other rearrangement was called non-productive. Following IMGT convention, CDR3 was defined as the stretch from the second conserved V-encoded cysteine up to the conserved J-encoded phenylalanine. Sequences without an unambiguous match to a single V gene segment were excluded from the earlier analysis of several hundred of the donors. In an earlier analysis of around 590 of the donors, a V segment was called functional when productive rearrangements were above 56.7%, and segregating when the standard deviation between donors exceeded 5%. A statistical classification framework was built to diagnose cytomegalovirus status from the catalog of TCR beta chain sequences. V and J gene assignment, in a later analysis, came from comparing TCR nucleotide sequences with IMGT/GENE-DB human TR gene sequences. A later analysis assigned CDR3 sequences and most-parsimonious VDJ recombination scenarios with the TCRdist pipeline. In a later analysis, each TCR beta chain was defined by its CDR3 amino acid sequence together with its V-gene family, and reads without a unique V-gene family were excluded. To address suspected cross-contamination and a sequencing artifact, a later analysis removed around 600 highly shared, low-generation-probability nucleotide sequences. In a later analysis, a clonal expansion index was calculated for each public chain from normalized within-repertoire ranks of inferred template counts. Generation probabilities in a later analysis came from a VDJ recombination model fitted to out-of-frame rearrangements, and those results were checked against IGoR. In a later analysis, TCR-TCR, TCR-HLA and TCR-CMV co-occurrence was scored with hypergeometric tests, and a repertoire-size bias correction was applied to TCR pairs. To estimate false discovery rates, a later analysis permuted the HLA or CMV assignments 20 times. A later analysis grouped co-occurring TCRs with DBSCAN, adding TCRdist sequence similarity when clustering within HLA-allele-positive subsets. For co-occurrence clustering, repertoires with fewer than 30,000 or more than 120,000 public chains were excluded, along with about five repertoires with anomalous nucleotide sharing. TCRdb retrieved this table from immuneACCESS and kept in-frame rearrangements only. Not all clones are present; in checked studies, unresolved V genes account for under half, and no reason is known for the remainder. V and J calls and clone size are copied from that table; D and trimming were computed from the DNA. Within this sample are about 220,000 clones, with around 80% of them counted one time only. 5.4% of the sample is held by the ten biggest clonotypes.

With respect to this clone: Its antigen remains undetermined. No base qualities exist here, and no much larger clone lies one base off it.

In total, 500 to 700 healthy bone marrow donors made up the cohort. At the time of sampling, every cohort member was nominally healthy, though immune exposures that went unrecorded were likely present. The donor was CMV seropositive and belonged to the group of about 290 seropositive cohort members. A peripheral blood sample was collected from each donor, and TCR beta sequencing was performed on peripheral blood mononuclear cells. Genomic DNA extraction from the blood cell samples was performed with the Qiagen DNeasy Blood Extraction Kit. The rearranged chain carries TRBV10-3 and TRBJ1-1, with the D gene not confidently named. Sequenced input: PBMCs. This receptor was taken from a woman in her forties in good health and CMV-seropositive. CDR3 reads: CAISAEKALNTEAFF. The nucleotide sequence reads TGTGCCATCAGTGCGGAGAAGGCCCTGAACACTGAAGCTTTCTTT.